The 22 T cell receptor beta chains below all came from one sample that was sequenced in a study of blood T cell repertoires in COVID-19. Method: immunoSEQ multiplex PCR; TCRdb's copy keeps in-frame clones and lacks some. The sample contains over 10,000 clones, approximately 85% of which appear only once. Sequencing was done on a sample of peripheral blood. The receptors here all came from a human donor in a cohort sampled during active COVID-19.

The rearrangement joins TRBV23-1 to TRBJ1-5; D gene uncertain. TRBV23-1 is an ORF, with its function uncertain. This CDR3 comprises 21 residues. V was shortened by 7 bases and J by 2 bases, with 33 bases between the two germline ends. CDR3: CASTGNGCRQAKFWGNQPQHF. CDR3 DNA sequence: TGCGCCAGCACAGGCAACGGTTGTCGGCAGGCGAAATTTTGGGGCAATCAGCCCCAGCATTTT.

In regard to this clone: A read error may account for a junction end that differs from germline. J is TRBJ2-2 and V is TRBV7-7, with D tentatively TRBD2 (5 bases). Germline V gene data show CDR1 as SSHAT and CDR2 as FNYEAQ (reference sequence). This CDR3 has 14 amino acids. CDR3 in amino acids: CASSSRENTGELFF. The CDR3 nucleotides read TGTGCTAGCAGCTCCCGGGAGAACACCGGGGAGCTGTTTTTT.

The CDR3 loop reads CASSFSGLARETQYF. The DNA of the CDR3 is TGTGCCAGCAGTTTCTCTGGACTAGCGAGAGAGACCCAGTACTTC. The chain couples TRBV27 to TRBJ2-5; 9 bases are a match to TRBD2. The CDR3 consists of 15 residues. V dropped 3 bases and J dropped 4; count of bases not matched to a gene: 6. Germline loops: CDR1 MNHEY, CDR2 SMNVEV (reference sequence).

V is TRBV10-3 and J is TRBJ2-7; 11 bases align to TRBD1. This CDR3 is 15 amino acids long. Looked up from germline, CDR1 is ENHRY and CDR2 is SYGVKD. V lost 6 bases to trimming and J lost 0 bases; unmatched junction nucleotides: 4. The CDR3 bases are TGTGCCATCAGAGCCGGGACAGGGGGCTCCTACGAGCAGTACTTC. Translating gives CAIRAGTGGSYEQYF.

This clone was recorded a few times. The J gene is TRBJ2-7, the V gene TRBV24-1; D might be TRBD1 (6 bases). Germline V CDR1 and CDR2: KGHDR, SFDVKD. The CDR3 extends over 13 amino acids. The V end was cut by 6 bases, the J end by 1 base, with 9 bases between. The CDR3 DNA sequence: TGTGCCACCAGTACAGGGTGGTCCTACGAGCAGTACTTC. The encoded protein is CATSTGWSYEQYF.

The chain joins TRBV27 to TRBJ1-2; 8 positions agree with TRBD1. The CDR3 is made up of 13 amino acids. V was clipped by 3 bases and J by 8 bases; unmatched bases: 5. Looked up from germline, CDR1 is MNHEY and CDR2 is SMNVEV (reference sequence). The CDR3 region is CASSFRDRSGYTF. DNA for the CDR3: TGTGCCAGCAGTTTCCGGGACAGGTCGGGCTACACCTTC.

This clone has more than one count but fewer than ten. CDR3 DNA: TGCGCCAGCAGCCGCCCCGGAACAGGGACCAAAGATACCTACGAGCAGTACTTC. Its translation: CASSRPGTGTKDTYEQYF. The chain recombines TRBV4-1 with TRBJ2-7, with D possibly matching TRBD1 (6 bases). Per the germline V gene, CDR1 is MGHRA and CDR2 is YSYEKL. The germline V and J ends were trimmed by 4 bases and 2 bases, with 24 bases remaining between them. The CDR3 has 18 residues.

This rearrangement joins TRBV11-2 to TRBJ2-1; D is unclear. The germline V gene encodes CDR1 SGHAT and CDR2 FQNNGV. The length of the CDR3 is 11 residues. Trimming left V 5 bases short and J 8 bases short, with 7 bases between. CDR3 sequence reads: CASSPDYEQFF. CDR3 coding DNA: TGTGCCAGCAGCCCCGACTATGAGCAGTTCTTC.

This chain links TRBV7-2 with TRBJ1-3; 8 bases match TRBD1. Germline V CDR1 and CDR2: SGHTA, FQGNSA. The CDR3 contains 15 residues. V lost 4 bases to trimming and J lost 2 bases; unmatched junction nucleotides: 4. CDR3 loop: CASSSDRGAGNTIYF. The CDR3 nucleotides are TGTGCCAGCAGCTCTGACAGGGGAGCTGGAAACACCATATATTTT.

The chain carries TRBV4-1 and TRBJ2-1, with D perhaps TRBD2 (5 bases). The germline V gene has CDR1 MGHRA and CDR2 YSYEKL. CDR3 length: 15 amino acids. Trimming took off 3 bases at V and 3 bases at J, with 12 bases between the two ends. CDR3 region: CASSHPTGYYNEQFF. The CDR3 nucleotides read TGCGCCAGCAGCCACCCGACGGGGTACTACAATGAGCAGTTCTTC.

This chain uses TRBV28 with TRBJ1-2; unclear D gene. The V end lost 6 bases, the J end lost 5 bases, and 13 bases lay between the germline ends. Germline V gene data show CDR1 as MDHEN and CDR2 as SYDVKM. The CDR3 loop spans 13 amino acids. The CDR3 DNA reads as TGTGCCAGCAGCCCCAGCGTCCGTTATGGCTACACCTTC. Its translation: CASSPSVRYGYTF.

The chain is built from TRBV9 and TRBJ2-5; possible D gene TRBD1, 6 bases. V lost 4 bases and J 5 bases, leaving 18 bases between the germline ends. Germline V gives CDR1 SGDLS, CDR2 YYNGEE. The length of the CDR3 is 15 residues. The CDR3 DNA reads TGTGCCAGCAGCTCTCGTACAGGGTTTCAGGAGACCCAGTACTTC. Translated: CASSSRTGFQETQYF.

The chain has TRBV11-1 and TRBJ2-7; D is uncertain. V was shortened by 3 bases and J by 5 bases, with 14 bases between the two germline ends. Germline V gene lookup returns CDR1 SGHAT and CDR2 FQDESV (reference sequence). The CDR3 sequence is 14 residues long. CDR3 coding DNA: TGTGCCAGCAGCTTTATTTCCCAGTTAAACGAGCAGTACTTC. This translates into CASSFISQLNEQYF.

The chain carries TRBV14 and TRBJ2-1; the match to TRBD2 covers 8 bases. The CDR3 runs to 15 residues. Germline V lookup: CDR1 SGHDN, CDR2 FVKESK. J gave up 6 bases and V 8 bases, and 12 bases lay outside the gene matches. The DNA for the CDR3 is TGTGCCAGCGGAAAACGGGGGGGGCCGTTCAATGAGCAGTTCTTC. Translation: CASGKRGGPFNEQFF.

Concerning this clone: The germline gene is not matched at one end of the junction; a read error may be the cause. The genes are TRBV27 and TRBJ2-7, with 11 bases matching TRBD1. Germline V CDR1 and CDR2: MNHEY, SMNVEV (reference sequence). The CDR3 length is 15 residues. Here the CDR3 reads CAGSPGQGATYEQYF. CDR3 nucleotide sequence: TGTGCCGGCAGTCCCGGACAGGGGGCTACGTACGAGCAGTACTTC.

The CDR3 here is CASSLQMTDTEAFF. The CDR3 coding sequence is TGTGCCAGCAGCTTACAGATGACGGACACTGAAGCTTTCTTT. The chain uses TRBV5-4 and TRBJ1-1; D not resolved. CDR3 length: 14 residues. CDR1 is SGHNT, CDR2 YYREEE, per germline (reference sequence). Trimming took off 2 bases at V and 3 bases at J, with 11 bases between the two ends.

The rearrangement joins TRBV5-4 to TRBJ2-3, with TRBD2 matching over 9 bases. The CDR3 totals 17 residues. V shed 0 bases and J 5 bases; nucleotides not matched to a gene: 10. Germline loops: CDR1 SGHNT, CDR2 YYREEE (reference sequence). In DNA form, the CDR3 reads TGTGCCAGCAGCTTGGCAGGTTTAGCGGGAGTGGTAGATACGCAGTATTTT. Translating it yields CASSLAGLAGVVDTQYF. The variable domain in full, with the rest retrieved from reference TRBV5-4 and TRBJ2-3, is ETGVTQSPTHLIKTRGQQVTLRCSSQSGHNTVSWYQQALGQGPQFIFQYYREEENGRGNFPPRFSGLQFPNYSSELNVNALELDDSALYLCASSLAGLAGVVDTQYFGPGTRLTVL.

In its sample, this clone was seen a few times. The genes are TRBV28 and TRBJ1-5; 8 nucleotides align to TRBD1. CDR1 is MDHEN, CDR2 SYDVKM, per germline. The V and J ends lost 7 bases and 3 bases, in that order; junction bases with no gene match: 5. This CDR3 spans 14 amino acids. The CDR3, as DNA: TGTGCCAGCACCCCGACAGGGGTCAATCAGCCCCAGCATTTT. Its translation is CASTPTGVNQPQHF.

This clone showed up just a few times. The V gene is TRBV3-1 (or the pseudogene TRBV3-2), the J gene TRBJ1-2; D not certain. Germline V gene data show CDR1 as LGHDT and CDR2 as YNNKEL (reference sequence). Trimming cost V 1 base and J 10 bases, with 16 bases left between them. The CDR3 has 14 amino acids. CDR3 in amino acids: CASSQVDNSSPYTF. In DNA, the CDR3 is TGTGCCAGCAGCCAAGTTGACAATTCCTCTCCCTACACCTTC.

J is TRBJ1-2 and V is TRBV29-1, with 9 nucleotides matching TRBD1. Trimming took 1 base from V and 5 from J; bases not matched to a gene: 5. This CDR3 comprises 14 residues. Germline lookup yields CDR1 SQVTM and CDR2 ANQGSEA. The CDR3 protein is CSVEAGTGNYGYTF. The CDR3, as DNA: TGCAGCGTTGAAGCTGGGACAGGGAATTATGGCTACACCTTC.

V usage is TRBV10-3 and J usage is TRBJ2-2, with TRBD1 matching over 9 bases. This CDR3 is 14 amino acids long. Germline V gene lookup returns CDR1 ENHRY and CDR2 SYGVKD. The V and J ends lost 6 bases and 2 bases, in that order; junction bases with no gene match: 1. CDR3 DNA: TGTGCCATCAGGGGACAGGGTAACACCGGGGAGCTGTTTTTT. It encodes CAIRGQGNTGELFF.

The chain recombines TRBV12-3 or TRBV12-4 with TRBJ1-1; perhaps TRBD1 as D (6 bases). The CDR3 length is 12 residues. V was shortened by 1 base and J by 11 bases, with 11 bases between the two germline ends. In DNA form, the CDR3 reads TGTGCCAGCAGTTTAGAGGGGGGGTCTGCTTTCTTT. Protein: CASSLEGGSAFF.